This TCR beta chain was found in a study of blood T cell repertoires in COVID-19. Looking at the study overall: Collection of acute and convalescent COVID-19 samples took place in the United States, Italy and Spain. T cells, B-cell-depleted T cells, or PBMCs provided the cDNA or gDNA that served as material.

This CDR3 region has 11 residues. The V gene lost 7 bases and the J gene lost 10 bases, with 11 bases spanning the gap. CDR1 and CDR2 from the germline V gene are ENHRY and SYGVKD. In the original workflow: Amplification with reference gene primers provided the estimates of nucleated cell counts. Clones were read by immunoSEQ multiplex PCR, and TCRdb kept only the in-frame ones, dropping some. V, J and clone size are those of that table, while D and trimming were read from the DNA. The sample contains some 60,000 clones, about nine tenths of which appear only once. This clone was counted only a few times.

The source material was peripheral blood. The sequence was obtained from a human donor in a cohort sampled during active COVID-19. V and J are TRBV10-3 and TRBJ2-1; D possibly corresponds to TRBD1 (5 bases). This CDR3 reads CAIMAQAEQFF. CDR3 in DNA: TGTGCCATCATGGCACAGGCCGAGCAGTTCTTC.